This is a list of T cell receptor beta chains from one sample in a study of T-cell reconstitution after alpha-beta-depleted transplantation in children. One entry per CDR3 protein, called by TCRdb with MiXCR from the PCR reads. The profile covers some 300,000 distinct CDR3 sequences, with 10% appearing a single time and approximately 2.3% taken by the ten largest. The source material was PBMCs from the stem cell graft donor, sampled from the stem cell graft. Every receptor here comes from a human donor who donated a stem cell graft to a child with acute lymphoblastic leukemia. The CDR3 runs from the conserved cysteine through the conserved F or W. D genes are given only for firm matches. Size is stated for part of the rows, as once, few or many counts, or as a class when the clone is expanded.

J: TRBJ2-3
D: NA
V: TRBV28
size: NA
DNA: TGTGCCAGCAGTTGGGGAATGGACGGGGATACGCAGTATTTT
CDR3: CASSWGMDGDTQYF

J: TRBJ2-3
D: TRBD2
V: TRBV29-1
size: many
DNA: TGCAGCGTGGAACCGGGACTACCGCCAGATACGCAGTATTTT
CDR3: CSVEPGLPPDTQYF

J: TRBJ2-5
D: NA
V: TRBV7-2
size: many
DNA: TGTGCCAGCAGCTTAAGGGTCGGTGAGACCCAGTACTTC
CDR3: CASSLRVGETQYF

J: TRBJ2-7
D: NA
V: TRBV5-6
size: NA
DNA: TGTGCCAGCAGCTTGGCGAGAGGGGGGCCCTACGAGCAGTACTTC
CDR3: CASSLARGGPYEQYF

J: TRBJ2-1
D: NA
V: TRBV19
size: NA
DNA: TGTGCCAGTAATGACCGGGGGATCTCCAATGAGCAGTTCTTC
CDR3: CASNDRGISNEQFF

J: TRBJ2-1
D: TRBD2
V: TRBV29-1
size: few
DNA: TGCAGCGTTGTAACTAGCGCATACAATGAGCAGTTCTTC
CDR3: CSVVTSAYNEQFF

J: TRBJ2-3
D: TRBD1
V: TRBV2
size: few
DNA: TGTGCCAGCGGACAGGGTGGCACAGATACGCAGTATTTT
CDR3: CASGQGGTDTQYF

J: TRBJ1-1
D: TRBD1
V: TRBV10-3
size: many
DNA: TGTGCCATCAGTGCCTCGGGACAGGGTCCACCCACTGAAGCTTTCTTT
CDR3: CAISASGQGPPTEAFF

J: TRBJ2-3
D: NA
V: TRBV20-1
size: NA
DNA: TGCAGTGCGCCGCCGGGGTTGGCAGATACGCAGTATTTT
CDR3: CSAPPGLADTQYF

J: TRBJ2-5
D: TRBD2
V: TRBV2
size: few
DNA: TGTGCCAGAGGACTAGCGGGAGGGGAGACCCAGTACTTC
CDR3: CARGLAGGETQYF

J: TRBJ2-2
D: TRBD1
V: TRBV4-1
size: NA
DNA: TGCGCCAGCAGCCAGAGAGACAGGGCCTACACCGGGGAGCTGTTTTTT
CDR3: CASSQRDRAYTGELFF

J: TRBJ2-1
D: TRBD1
V: TRBV24-1
size: few
DNA: TGTGCCACCAGTGATTTGGGGACAGGGATCAATGAGCAGTTCTTC
CDR3: CATSDLGTGINEQFF

J: TRBJ1-2
D: NA
V: TRBV4-3
size: few
DNA: TGCGCCAGCAGCCAATCGGCGGGCCCGGGTACGAGGGGCTACACCTTC
CDR3: CASSQSAGPGTRGYTF

J: TRBJ1-3
D: NA
V: TRBV4-2
size: NA
DNA: TGTGCCAGCAGCCAAGAGGGACATAGCTCTGGAAACACCATATATTTT
CDR3: CASSQEGHSSGNTIYF

J: TRBJ2-7
D: NA
V: TRBV20-1
size: NA
DNA: TGCAGTGCTAGAGTACAGGGAGGAGGCTACGAGCAGTACTTC
CDR3: CSARVQGGGYEQYF

J: TRBJ2-3
D: NA
V: TRBV7-3
size: NA
DNA: TGTGCCAGCAGCCCCATGGGCCACAGCACAGATACGCAGTATTTT
CDR3: CASSPMGHSTDTQYF

J: TRBJ2-1
D: NA
V: TRBV18
size: few
DNA: TGTGCCAGCTCACCACGCGGCGGGGGCCACAATGAGCAGTTCTTC
CDR3: CASSPRGGGHNEQFF

J: TRBJ2-7
D: TRBD1
V: TRBV12-3/TRBV12-4
size: NA
DNA: TGTGCCAGCGTGGGACAGTTCCCGTACGAGCAGTACTTC
CDR3: CASVGQFPYEQYF